A single sample gave rise to the 4 T cell receptor beta chains below, sequenced in a study of shared clonotypes between healthy human individuals. Here immunoSEQ multiplex PCR was the method, and the copy in TCRdb shows in-frame clones only, minus some. This sample carries 2 million to 3 million clones, roughly nine tenths of them seen once, and the ten largest clones take about 0.13%. Sequencing used naive CD4+ T cells sorted from blood. The subset denotes: CD45RA+ positively selected. Receptors originate from a man between 18 and 29 years old in good health.

The chain has TRBV10-1 and TRBJ2-3; no clear D. The length of the CDR3 is 12 residues. V lost 0 bases to trimming and J lost 4 bases, with 2 bases between them. Germline CDR1 and CDR2: WNHNN and SYGVQD (reference sequence). In nucleotides, the CDR3 is TGCGCCAGCAGTGAGTCATCAGATACGCAGTATTTT. This encodes CASSESSDTQYF.

In its sample, this clone was seen once. The chain has TRBV5-4 and TRBJ2-3; TRBD2 matches at 13 bases. The CDR3 contains 16 residues. J was trimmed by 5 bases and V by 2 bases; bases with no gene match: 5. CDR1 and CDR2 (germline): SGHNT, YYREEE (reference sequence). The CDR3 region is CASSLGLAGALDTQYF. CDR3 DNA sequence: TGTGCCAGCAGCTTAGGACTAGCGGGGGCCTTAGATACGCAGTATTTT.

This clone appeared once. The chain recombines TRBV7-9 with TRBJ2-3, with D perhaps matching TRBD1 (5 bases). From germline, CDR1 is SEHNR and CDR2 FQNEAQ (reference sequence). Trimming stripped 8 bases from V and 2 bases from J, with 8 bases between. This CDR3 contains 12 residues. The CDR3 protein is CASARDTDTQYF. CDR3 in DNA: TGTGCCAGCGCCAGGGACACAGATACGCAGTATTTT.

This clone appeared a single time. The chain links TRBV7-2 to TRBJ2-5; D may be TRBD2 (6 bases). The CDR3 has 15 amino acids. Germline V gives CDR1 SGHTA, CDR2 FQGNSA. Trimming left V 2 bases short and J 3 bases short, with 13 bases between. CDR3 DNA sequence: TGTGCCAGCAGCTTAATGCGGGATAGGAAAGAGACCCAGTACTTC. Protein sequence: CASSLMRDRKETQYF.